These T cell receptor beta chains were read from a single sample in a study of OX40 agonist ivuxolimab in advanced cancers. Produced via immunoSEQ multiplex PCR; TCRdb's table is partial and in-frame only. The sample carries 70,000 to 95,000 clones, approximately 85% recorded once. Sequencing used CD4+ or CD8+ T cells sorted from blood, obtained in a trial of the OX40 agonist ivuxolimab. The origin of the receptors is an adult with an advanced solid tumor such as melanoma, head and neck, liver or kidney cancer. Each CDR3 is given with its conserved first and last residue. The D gene is left open where the match is weak. Not every row has a clone size; where given, it reads once, few, many or a size class.

V	D	J	size	CDR3	DNA
TRBV11-2	TRBD1	TRBJ2-7	.	CASSSGTGGPFEQYF	TGTGCCAGCAGCTCGGGGACAGGGGGCCCCTTCGAGCAGTACTTC
TRBV11-1	TRBD1	TRBJ1-2	.	CASSLGQGRGYTF	TGTGCCAGCAGCCTTGGACAGGGGAGAGGCTACACCTTC
TRBV5-1	.	TRBJ1-6	.	CASSFSPGTDNSPLHF	TGCGCCAGCAGCTTTTCCCCCGGGACGGATAATTCACCCCTCCACTTT
TRBV5-4	.	TRBJ2-2	.	CASSLERGMNTGELFF	TGTGCCAGCAGCTTGGAACGGGGCATGAACACCGGGGAGCTGTTTTTT
TRBV11-2	TRBD2	TRBJ2-7	.	CASSLGPSGSYEQYF	TGTGCCAGCAGCTTAGGCCCTAGCGGGAGCTACGAGCAGTACTTC
TRBV28	TRBD1	TRBJ2-7	.	CASSARDSLFGINEQYF	TGTGCCAGCAGTGCCCGGGACAGCTTGTTTGGTATCAACGAGCAGTACTTC
TRBV5-1	TRBD1	TRBJ2-1	.	CASSFQGDFNEQFF	TGCGCCAGCAGCTTTCAGGGGGATTTCAATGAGCAGTTCTTC
TRBV2	.	TRBJ2-5	.	CASRKEETQYF	TGTGCCAGCCGCAAAGAAGAGACCCAGTACTTC
TRBV6-6	.	TRBJ1-4	.	CASSYSQGNGEKLFF	TGTGCCAGCAGTTACTCCCAGGGGAACGGGGAAAAACTGTTTTTT
TRBV27	.	TRBJ2-7	.	CASSFDRTGASYEQYF	TGTGCCAGCAGTTTCGACCGCACCGGGGCTTCCTACGAGCAGTACTTC
TRBV2	.	TRBJ1-1	.	CASSSVNTEAFF	TGTGCCAGCAGTTCGGTGAACACTGAAGCTTTCTTT
TRBV30	.	TRBJ1-1	.	CAWSHGGSDTEAFF	TGTGCCTGGAGTCATGGGGGCTCGGACACTGAAGCTTTCTTT
TRBV19	.	TRBJ2-2	.	CASQGTANTGELFF	TGTGCCAGCCAAGGGACGGCGAACACCGGGGAGCTGTTTTTT
TRBV27	.	TRBJ2-7	once	CASSFRQFYEQYF	TGTGCCAGCAGTTTTAGACAATTTTACGAGCAGTACTTC
TRBV5-8	.	TRBJ2-2	.	CASSLGQNTGELFF	TGTGCCAGCAGCTTGGGACAGAACACCGGGGAGCTGTTTTTT
TRBV7-9	.	TRBJ1-1	.	CASSFPRDTEAFF	TGTGCCAGCAGCTTCCCCCGGGACACTGAAGCTTTCTTT
TRBV7-9	TRBD2	TRBJ2-2	.	CASKAPAGGPNTGELFF	TGTGCCAGCAAAGCGCCAGCGGGAGGACCGAACACCGGGGAGCTGTTTTTT
TRBV19	TRBD2	TRBJ2-2	.	CASMPSGRSGELFF	TGTGCCAGTATGCCTAGCGGGAGGTCCGGGGAGCTGTTTTTT
TRBV18	TRBD2	TRBJ2-7	.	CASSPTSGRMDEQYF	TGTGCCAGCTCCCCGACGAGCGGGAGAATGGACGAGCAGTACTTC
TRBV19	.	TRBJ1-1	.	CASRSQASRGDTEAFF	TGTGCCAGTAGGAGTCAGGCCTCGAGGGGAGACACTGAAGCTTTCTTT
TRBV19	.	TRBJ1-5	.	CASDWGGSNQPQHF	TGTGCCAGTGACTGGGGCGGTAGCAATCAGCCCCAGCATTTT
TRBV19	.	TRBJ1-3	.	CASRFGGRGNTIYF	TGTGCCAGTAGATTTGGAGGGCGCGGAAACACCATATATTTT
TRBV18	TRBD1	TRBJ1-2	.	CASSPPGQGYTF	TGTGCCAGCTCACCACCGGGACAGGGCTACACCTTC
TRBV11-2	TRBD2	TRBJ2-1	.	CASSLLAGISYNEQFF	TGTGCCAGCAGCTTACTAGCGGGAATCTCCTACAATGAGCAGTTCTTC
TRBV21-1	.	TRBJ2-5	.	CAIPGSEAGLRETQYF	TGTGCCATCCCCGGTTCCGAGGCGGGACTCCGGGAGACCCAGTACTTC
TRBV6-1	TRBD1	TRBJ2-7	.	CASRGTAPYEQYF	TGTGCCAGCAGGGGGACAGCCCCCTACGAGCAGTACTTC
TRBV7-2	.	TRBJ2-1	.	CASSLSPLSNEQFF	TGTGCCAGCAGCTTAAGCCCCTTGTCCAATGAGCAGTTCTTC
TRBV23-1	TRBD1	TRBJ2-7	.	CASSHSAWQGATYEQYF	TGCGCCAGCAGTCACTCCGCGTGGCAGGGGGCAACCTACGAGCAGTACTTC
TRBV5-1	TRBD2	TRBJ2-5	.	CASSFGLAGETQYF	TGCGCCAGCAGCTTCGGACTAGCGGGAGAGACCCAGTACTTC
TRBV29-1	TRBD2	TRBJ2-1	.	CSVSILAGARNNEQFF	TGCAGCGTTTCGATTCTAGCGGGAGCGAGGAACAATGAGCAGTTCTTC
TRBV27	.	TRBJ2-3	once	CASSSPASDTQYF	TGTGCCAGCAGTTCGCCAGCCTCAGATACGCAGTATTTT
TRBV19	.	TRBJ1-1	.	CASSNQQGLRMNTEAFF	TGTGCCAGTAGCAACCAACAGGGATTAAGAATGAACACTGAAGCTTTCTTT
TRBV5-1	.	TRBJ2-2	.	CASSLQGPNTGELFF	TGCGCCAGCAGCTTACAGGGCCCGAACACCGGGGAGCTGTTTTTT
TRBV7-3	.	TRBJ1-2	.	CASSSVYRDYYGYTF	TGTGCCAGCAGCTCAGTATACAGGGACTACTATGGCTACACCTTC
TRBV5-1	.	TRBJ2-7	once	CASSLNSGGNEQYF	TGCGCCAGCAGCCTCAACAGCGGAGGTAACGAGCAGTACTTC
TRBV19	.	TRBJ2-5	.	CATALGSQETQYF	TGTGCCACCGCCTTGGGTTCCCAGGAGACCCAGTACTTC
TRBV27	TRBD2	TRBJ2-1	.	CASRTLAGNHNEQFF	TGTGCCAGCAGGACTCTAGCGGGAAACCACAATGAGCAGTTCTTC
TRBV30	TRBD2	TRBJ2-1	.	CAWSVGSGIYNEQFF	TGTGCCTGGAGTGTAGGTAGCGGGATTTACAATGAGCAGTTCTTC
TRBV6-1	.	TRBJ2-1	.	CASSDRYLDEQFF	TGTGCCAGCAGTGACAGGTATTTAGATGAGCAGTTCTTC
TRBV5-5	.	TRBJ2-6	.	CASSLGWSGANVLTF	TGTGCCAGCAGTTTAGGGTGGAGCGGGGCCAACGTCCTGACTTTC
TRBV19	.	TRBJ1-6	.	CASSRDALSSYNSPLHF	TGTGCCAGTAGTCGGGACGCGCTGAGCTCCTATAATTCACCCCTCCACTTT